The clone carrying this T cell receptor beta chain was seen more than once but under ten times. The data were taken from a study of CD8+CD57+ T cells in acquired aplastic anemia. Both TCR beta VDJ combination and CDR3 sequence profiling were carried out. Genomic DNA was the template for this profiling. A single record per CDR3 protein comes from TCRdb applying MiXCR to the reads. The profile shows hundreds of thousands of distinct CDR3 sequences, 60% to 80% of them singletons. The sequenced material came from sorted CD4+, CD8+, or CD8+CD57+ T cells (not recorded which) from PBMCs. The receptor comes from a human donor in good health, serving as a control.

CDR3 sequence: CATSRDASGYNEQFF. CDR3 nucleotide sequence: TGTGCCACCAGCAGAGATGCTAGCGGTTACAATGAGCAGTTCTTC. The genes are TRBV15 and TRBJ2-1; 7 nucleotides line up with TRBD2. The CDR3 contains 15 residues. Germline V gene sequence: CDR1 LNHNV, CDR2 YYDKDF (reference sequence). The V segment lost 0 bases and the J segment 4 bases; nucleotides outside the gene matches: 3.